This T cell receptor beta chain was identified during a study of human T cells and chemical hapten exposure. Whole-study context: Slight volume differences across pooled libraries mainly accounted for varying per-sample TCR yields. Notes on the study in general: The study found that PT1 expanded TCR counts correlated positively with patch test score.

This clonotype was observed many times. Its antigen remains unknown. The junction had 4 bases not matched to a gene; V was cut back by 3 bases and J by 8 bases. Per germline, CDR1 WNHNN and CDR2 SYGVQD (reference sequence). The CDR3 spans 14 residues. TCRdb reanalysed the RACE reads using MiXCR and keeps one entry per CDR3 protein. This sample yields about 69,000 distinct CDR3 sequences, of which 10% are seen a single time; 6.8% belongs to the top ten. The time point: patch test 2, 6 weeks after DPC sensitization. Treatment noted: therapeutic diphenylcyclopropenone sensitization with weekly scalp DPC. Material: whole blood, obtained in connection with sensitization to the hapten diphenylcyclopropenone (DPC). The chain links TRBV10-1 to TRBJ2-1, with 10 bases that match TRBD2. The sequence was collected from a woman between 50 and 59 years old with alopecia areata. Some clones in this sample may be carry-over from other donors' samples. The CDR3: CASSDHSGRYEQFF. CDR3 DNA: TGCGCCAGCAGTGACCATAGCGGGAGGTATGAGCAGTTCTTC.